The next 28 T cell receptor beta chains were all read from a single sample in a study of OX40 agonist ivuxolimab in advanced cancers. Method: immunoSEQ multiplex PCR; TCRdb's copy keeps in-frame clones and lacks some. The sample records 50,000 to 75,000 clones, around 90% being singletons. The source was CD4+ or CD8+ T cells sorted from blood, collected in a trial of the OX40 agonist ivuxolimab. The receptors derive from an adult with an advanced solid tumor such as melanoma, head and neck, liver or kidney cancer.

J is TRBJ2-4 and V is TRBV5-1; D may be TRBD2 (6 bases). The CDR3 sequence is 12 residues long. Germline V gene sequence: CDR1 SGHRS, CDR2 YFSETQ. With 5 bases removed from V and 8 bases from J, the gap between germline ends came to 11 bases. The CDR3 region is CASRGGVDIQYF. As DNA, the CDR3 is TGCGCCAGCAGGGGGGGTGTAGACATTCAGTACTTC.

The CDR3, as DNA: TGTGCCAGCAGTGAAGTAGGGTTCCTAGCGCAGCAGTACTTC. The encoded protein is CASSEVGFLAQQYF. The chain has TRBV2 and TRBJ2-7; perhaps TRBD2 as D (6 bases). CDR1 SNHLY and CDR2 FYNNEI come from the germline V gene. V lost 1 base and J lost 8, with 15 bases in between. The CDR3 contains 14 residues.

The V and J genes are TRBV11-3 and TRBJ2-7; perhaps TRBD1 as D (6 bases). Germline-derived CDR1 and CDR2 are SGHNT and YENEEA. The CDR3 runs to 13 residues. Trimming took off 7 bases at V and 4 bases at J, with 14 bases between the two ends. CDR3 DNA: TGTGCCAGCAACCGACAGGCCGGTTACGAGCAGTACTTC. Its protein product is CASNRQAGYEQYF.

V is TRBV28 and J is TRBJ2-1, with D uncertain. Germline CDR1 reads MDHEN; CDR2 reads SYDVKM. Trimming took off 8 bases at V and 5 bases at J, with 10 bases between the two ends. CDR3 length equals 12 residues. CDR3 region: CASSWSDNEQFF. DNA of the CDR3: TGTGCCAGCTCCTGGTCGGACAATGAGCAGTTCTTC.

The chain links TRBV5-4 to TRBJ2-3; 11 nucleotides line up with TRBD1. This CDR3 has 13 amino acids. Germline V lookup: CDR1 SGHNT, CDR2 YYREEE (reference sequence). With V trimmed by 7 bases and J by 5 bases, 3 bases remained unmatched. This chain's CDR3 is CASGQGAGDTQYF. CDR3 in DNA: TGTGCCAGCGGACAGGGGGCGGGAGATACGCAGTATTTT.

This clone was seen once. The V and J genes are TRBV9 and TRBJ2-3, with TRBD2 matching 11 bases. J gave up 3 bases and V 4 bases, and 4 bases lay outside the gene matches. This CDR3 comprises 15 residues. The germline CDR1 and CDR2 sequences are SGDLS and YYNGEE. CDR3 loop: CASSPRLAGTDTQYF. In nucleotides, the CDR3 is TGTGCCAGCAGCCCCCGACTAGCGGGAACAGATACGCAGTATTTT.

The J gene is TRBJ2-1, the V gene TRBV27, with 11 bases fitting TRBD2. Unmatched junction bases numbered 10, after V lost 6 bases and J lost 9 bases. The germline V gene has CDR1 MNHEY and CDR2 SMNVEV (reference sequence). The CDR3 loop spans 15 amino acids. In nucleotides, the CDR3 is TGTGCCAGCAGGACTCTAGCGGGAGGAACCGGTGAGCAGTTCTTC. It specifies CASRTLAGGTGEQFF.

The chain couples TRBV19 to TRBJ1-4; 7 bases agree with TRBD1. The germline CDR1 and CDR2 sequences are LNHDA and SQIVND (reference sequence). The CDR3 totals 18 residues. The trim removed 0 bases at V and 0 bases at J, leaving 7 bases unmatched. CDR3 DNA: TGTGCCAGTAGTATAGACAGGGGGGGCCTTGCAACTAATGAAAAACTGTTTTTT. This translates into CASSIDRGGLATNEKLFF.

This sequence joins TRBV4-2 and TRBJ2-3, with 10 bases identical to TRBD2. Germline V gives CDR1 LGHNA, CDR2 YNFKEQ. CDR3 length equals 16 residues. Unmatched junction bases numbered 7, after V lost 1 base and J lost 6 bases. The CDR3 reads CASSQGAGGRRDTQYF. CDR3 bases: TGTGCCAGCAGCCAAGGAGCGGGAGGGCGGAGGGATACGCAGTATTTT.

This sequence joins TRBV13 and TRBJ2-3, with a tentative D call TRBD1 (5 bases). V was clipped by 3 bases and J by 4 bases, with 8 bases between them. The CDR3 consists of 13 residues. Germline CDR1 reads PRHDT; CDR2 reads FYEKMQ (reference sequence). The CDR3 DNA sequence: TGTGCCAGCAGCTTGGCCAGGGCAGATACGCAGTATTTT. It specifies CASSLARADTQYF.

The chain employs TRBV19 and TRBJ1-5; the D is unclear. Trimming left V 5 bases short and J 0 bases short, with 8 bases between. This CDR3 has 14 amino acids. Per germline, CDR1 LNHDA and CDR2 SQIVND (reference sequence). CDR3 loop: CASSPTFSNQPQHF. Written as DNA, the CDR3 is TGTGCCAGTAGTCCAACCTTTAGCAATCAGCCCCAGCATTTT.

Here the CDR3 reads CAIRTGGGNTIYF. The CDR3 nucleotides read TGTGCCATCAGAACAGGGGGTGGAAACACCATATATTTT. This sequence joins TRBV10-3 and TRBJ1-3; 8 nucleotides match TRBD1. The CDR3 contains 13 residues. Trimming took 6 bases from V and 3 from J; bases not matched to a gene: 1. Germline-derived CDR1 and CDR2 are ENHRY and SYGVKD.

The CDR3 is CASQGQGNTIYF. CDR3 bases: TGTGCTTCACAGGGACAGGGAAACACCATATATTTT. The chain joins TRBV2 to TRBJ1-3; TRBD1 matches 7 bases. The CDR3 is made up of 12 amino acids. CDR1 SNHLY and CDR2 FYNNEI come from the germline V gene.

The J gene is TRBJ2-5, the V gene TRBV16; 7 bases agree with TRBD1. This CDR3 has 15 residues. CDR1 and CDR2 (germline): KGHSY, FQNENV. V was clipped by 3 bases and J by 4 bases; unmatched bases: 8. The CDR3 loop reads CASSHEGQIVETQYF. The DNA for the CDR3 is TGTGCCAGCAGCCATGAGGGACAGATTGTAGAGACCCAGTACTTC.

The J gene is TRBJ2-6, the V gene TRBV10-3; D may correspond to TRBD1 or TRBD2 (6 bases each). V was trimmed by 11 bases and J by 0 bases, leaving 11 bases between them. Germline V gives CDR1 ENHRY, CDR2 SYGVKD. CDR3 length: 14 residues. The chain's CDR3 is CAAGGASGANVLTF. The CDR3 DNA is TGTGCCGCCGGGGGCGCCTCTGGGGCCAACGTCCTGACTTTC.

The chain is built from TRBV27 and TRBJ1-5, with TRBD1 matching over 9 bases. The CDR3 runs 14 residues. Germline CDR1 MNHEY, CDR2 SMNVEV (reference sequence). V was pared by 5 bases and J by 8 bases, with 7 bases of the junction left unmatched. CDR3 in amino acids: CASSLTGGGEPQHF. The CDR3 nucleotides are TGTGCCAGCAGTCTCACAGGGGGCGGGGAGCCCCAGCATTTT.

In this sample, this clone turned up once. The V and J genes are TRBV5-4 and TRBJ2-1; the match to TRBD1 covers 11 bases. J was trimmed by 6 bases and V by 2 bases; bases with no gene match: 4. CDR3 length: 15 residues. Germline assignment: CDR1 SGHNT and CDR2 YYREEE (reference sequence). In nucleotides, the CDR3 is TGTGCCAGCAGCTTCCGGACAGGGGGCGGCAATGAGCAGTTCTTC. This translates into CASSFRTGGGNEQFF. The full variable domain, in which reference TRBV5-4 and TRBJ2-1 provide the parts outside the CDR3, is ETGVTQSPTHLIKTRGQQVTLRCSSQSGHNTVSWYQQALGQGPQFIFQYYREEENGRGNFPPRFSGLQFPNYSSELNVNALELDDSALYLCASSFRTGGGNEQFFGPGTRLTVL.

This chain links TRBV5-1 with TRBJ1-2; maybe TRBD1 (6 bases). Trimming shortened V by 0 bases and J by 1 base, and 10 bases separated the two germline ends. The germline gives CDR1 SGHRS, CDR2 YFSETQ. The CDR3 contains 15 residues. DNA for the CDR3: TGCGCCAGCAGCTTGGGTGGACAGATTAACTATGGCTACACCTTC. Translated, it gives CASSLGGQINYGYTF.

In this sample, this clone turned up once. This rearrangement joins TRBV7-9 to TRBJ1-2; D unclear. Trimming took 4 bases from V and 0 from J, leaving 18 bases between them. This CDR3 is 17 amino acids long. The germline V gene has CDR1 SEHNR and CDR2 FQNEAQ (reference sequence). Here the CDR3 DNA reads TGTGCCAGCAGCTGGGGTTCACAGAATAACGCTAACTATGGCTACACCTTC. Translating gives CASSWGSQNNANYGYTF.

The CDR3 bases are TGTGCCACCAGCAGAGGGACTAGCGGGAGAGGTGAGCAGTACTTC. Translating it yields CATSRGTSGRGEQYF. The chain links TRBV15 to TRBJ2-7; 13 nucleotides line up with TRBD2. The CDR3 is 15 residues long. V was clipped by 1 base and J by 7 bases; unmatched bases: 4. The germline CDR1 and CDR2 sequences are LNHNV and YYDKDF (reference sequence).

The J gene is TRBJ1-1, the V gene TRBV19; 8 bases map to TRBD1. The CDR3 loop spans 15 amino acids. Germline values: CDR1 LNHDA, CDR2 SQIVND (reference sequence). V lost 4 bases, J lost 5 bases, and 9 bases stayed unmatched. The CDR3 coding sequence is TGTGCCAGTAGTAGGCCTGGGACAGGAGAAACTGAAGCTTTCTTT. Amino acids: CASSRPGTGETEAFF.

V is TRBV6-1 and J is TRBJ1-1; D is ambiguous. This CDR3 has 14 residues. Germline CDR1 and CDR2: MNHNS and SASEGT. V was trimmed by 5 bases and J by 1 base, leaving 11 bases between them. As DNA, the CDR3 is TGTGCCAGCAGTTTCTACGACGGGAACACTGAAGCTTTCTTT. This sequence encodes CASSFYDGNTEAFF.

This clone was seen only a few times. Here the CDR3 reads CASSSYNEQFF. The CDR3 coding sequence is TGTGCCAGCAGCTCTTACAATGAGCAGTTCTTC. The chain combines TRBV5-6 with TRBJ2-1; D not certain. There are 11 residues in the CDR3. The ends were cut back, 3 bases at V and 4 bases at J, with 2 bases in the middle. Germline-derived CDR1 and CDR2 are SGHDT and YYEEEE.

V gene TRBV2 combines with J gene TRBJ2-1, with unresolved D. Germline-derived CDR1 and CDR2 are SNHLY and FYNNEI. V was clipped by 4 bases and J by 8 bases, with 9 bases between them. The CDR3 has 12 residues. CDR3 nucleotide sequence: TGTGCCAGCAGTGTCGGTGCGTATGAGCAGTTCTTC. As protein: CASSVGAYEQFF.

V gene TRBV28 combines with J gene TRBJ2-7, with 8 bases aligning to TRBD1. Germline V lookup: CDR1 MDHEN, CDR2 SYDVKM. With 5 bases clipped from V and 5 bases from J, the junction kept 8 bases outside the gene matches. The CDR3 is made up of 14 amino acids. The CDR3: CASSTPDRAHEQYF. CDR3 DNA sequence: TGTGCCAGCAGTACACCGGACAGGGCTCACGAGCAGTACTTC.

This clone was found a few times. This chain joins TRBV2 and TRBJ1-5; TRBD1 aligns across 9 bases. CDR1 and CDR2 (germline): SNHLY, FYNNEI. Trimming at V came to 1 base and at J to 7 bases, leaving 2 bases not matched to a gene. This CDR3 has 14 residues. CDR3 region: CASSEGTGEQPQHF. The CDR3 DNA reads TGTGCCAGCAGTGAAGGGACAGGGGAACAGCCCCAGCATTTT. The whole variable domain, remainder taken from reference TRBV2 and TRBJ1-5, is EPEVTQTPSHQVTQMGQEVILRCVPISNHLYFYWYRQILGQKVEFLVSFYNNEISEKSEIFDDQFSVERPDGSNFTLKIRSTKLEDSAMYFCASSEGTGEQPQHFGDGTRLSIL.

This chain joins TRBV5-4 and TRBJ1-4; perhaps TRBD1 as D (6 bases). The ends were cut back, 3 bases at V and 5 bases at J, with 17 bases in the middle. This CDR3 has 16 amino acids. Per germline, CDR1 SGHNT and CDR2 YYREEE (reference sequence). Here the CDR3 reads CASSSRGGWGNEKLFF. In nucleotides, the CDR3 is TGTGCCAGCAGCTCACGGGGGGGCTGGGGAAATGAAAAACTGTTTTTT.

This clone was detected a few times. The CDR3 sequence is CASSLSVGTGAYNEQFF. The CDR3 DNA sequence: TGTGCCAGCAGCCTCTCCGTGGGGACAGGGGCCTACAATGAGCAGTTCTTC. The rearrangement links TRBV11-3 to TRBJ2-1; 10 nucleotides match TRBD1. This CDR3 comprises 17 residues. The germline V gene encodes CDR1 SGHNT and CDR2 YENEEA. V gave up 5 bases and J gave up 2 bases; unmatched junction bases: 9.